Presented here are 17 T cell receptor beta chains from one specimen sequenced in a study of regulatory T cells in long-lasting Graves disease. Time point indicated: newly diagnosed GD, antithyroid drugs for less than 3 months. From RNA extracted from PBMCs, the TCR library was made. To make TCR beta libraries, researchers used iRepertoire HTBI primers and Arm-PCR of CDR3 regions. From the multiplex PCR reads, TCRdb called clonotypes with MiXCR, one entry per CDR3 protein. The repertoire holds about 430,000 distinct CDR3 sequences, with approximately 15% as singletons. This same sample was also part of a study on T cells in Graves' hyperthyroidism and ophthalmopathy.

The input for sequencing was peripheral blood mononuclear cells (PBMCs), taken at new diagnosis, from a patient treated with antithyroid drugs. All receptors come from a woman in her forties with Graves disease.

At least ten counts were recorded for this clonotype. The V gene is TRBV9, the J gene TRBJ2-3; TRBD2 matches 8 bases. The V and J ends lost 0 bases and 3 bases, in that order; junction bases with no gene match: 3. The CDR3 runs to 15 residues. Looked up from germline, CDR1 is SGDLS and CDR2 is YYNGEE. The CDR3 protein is CASSVGASGTDTQYF. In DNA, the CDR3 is TGTGCCAGCAGCGTAGGTGCTAGCGGGACAGATACGCAGTATTTT.

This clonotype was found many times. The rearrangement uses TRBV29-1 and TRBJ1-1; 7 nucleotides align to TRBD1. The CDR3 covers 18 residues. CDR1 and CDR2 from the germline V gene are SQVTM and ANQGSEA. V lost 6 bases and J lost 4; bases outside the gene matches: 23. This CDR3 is CSVQPARRLGGRVTEAFF. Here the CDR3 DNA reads TGCAGCGTCCAACCCGCCCGGCGACTAGGGGGCCGCGTCACTGAAGCTTTCTTT.

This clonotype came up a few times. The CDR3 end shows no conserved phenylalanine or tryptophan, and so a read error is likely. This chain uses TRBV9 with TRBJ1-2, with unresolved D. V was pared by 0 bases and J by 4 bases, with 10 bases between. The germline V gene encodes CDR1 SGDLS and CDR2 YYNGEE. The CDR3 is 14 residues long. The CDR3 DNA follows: TGTGCCAGCAGCGTAGCCGACGGAACCTATGGCTACACCCTC. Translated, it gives CASSVADGTYGYTL.

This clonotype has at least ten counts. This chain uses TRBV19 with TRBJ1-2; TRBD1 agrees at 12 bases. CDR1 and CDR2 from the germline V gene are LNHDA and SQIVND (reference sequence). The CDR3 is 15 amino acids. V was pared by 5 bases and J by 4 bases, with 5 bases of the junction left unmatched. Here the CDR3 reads CASSPWDRGPYGYTF. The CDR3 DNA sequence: TGTGCCAGTAGTCCCTGGGACAGGGGGCCCTATGGCTACACCTTC. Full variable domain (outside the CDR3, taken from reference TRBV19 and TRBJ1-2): DGGITQSPKYLFRKEGQNVTLSCEQNLNHDAMYWYRQDPGQGLRLIYYSQIVNDFQKGDIAEGYSVSREKKESFPLTVTSAQKNPTAFYLCASSPWDRGPYGYTFGSGTRLTVV.

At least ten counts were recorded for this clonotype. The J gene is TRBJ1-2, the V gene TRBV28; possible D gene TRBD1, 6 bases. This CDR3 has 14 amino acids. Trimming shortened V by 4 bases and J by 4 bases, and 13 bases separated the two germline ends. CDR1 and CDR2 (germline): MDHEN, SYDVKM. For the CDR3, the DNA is TGTGCCAGCAGTTCCGGACAGTCCTTCTATGGCTACACCTTC. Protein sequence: CASSSGQSFYGYTF.

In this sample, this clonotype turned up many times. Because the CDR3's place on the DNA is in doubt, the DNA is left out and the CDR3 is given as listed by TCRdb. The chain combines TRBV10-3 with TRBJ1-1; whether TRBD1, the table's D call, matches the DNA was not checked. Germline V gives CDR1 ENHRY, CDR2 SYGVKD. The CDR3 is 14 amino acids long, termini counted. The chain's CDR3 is CAIDSVAPGIGSFF.

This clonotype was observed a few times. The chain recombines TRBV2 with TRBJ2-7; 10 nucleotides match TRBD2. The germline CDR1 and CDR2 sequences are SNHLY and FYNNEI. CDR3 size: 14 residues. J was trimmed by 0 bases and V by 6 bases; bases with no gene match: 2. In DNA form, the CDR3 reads TGTGCCAGCAGACTAGCGGGACGCTCCTACGAGCAGTACTTC. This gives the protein CASRLAGRSYEQYF.

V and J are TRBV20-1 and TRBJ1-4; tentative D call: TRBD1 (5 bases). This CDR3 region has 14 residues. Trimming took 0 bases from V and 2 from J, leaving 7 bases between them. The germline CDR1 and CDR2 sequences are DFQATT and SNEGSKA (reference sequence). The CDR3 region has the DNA TGCAGTGCTAGAGATAGACAGACTAATGAAAAACTGTTTTTT. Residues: CSARDRQTNEKLFF.

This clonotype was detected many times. CDR3 sequence reads: CASSDVMAEAFF. The CDR3 DNA reads as TGTGCCAGCAGTGATGTGATGGCTGAAGCTTTCTTT. The chain couples TRBV25-1 to TRBJ1-1; D is uncertain. Germline V lookup: CDR1 MGHDK, CDR2 SYGVNS. This CDR3 is 12 amino acids long. Trimming cost V 3 bases and J 6 bases, with 8 bases left between them.

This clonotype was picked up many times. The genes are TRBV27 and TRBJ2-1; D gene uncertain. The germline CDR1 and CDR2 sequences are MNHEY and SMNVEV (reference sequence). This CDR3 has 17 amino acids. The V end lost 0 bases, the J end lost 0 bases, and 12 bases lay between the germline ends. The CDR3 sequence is CASSLSVWASSYNEQFF. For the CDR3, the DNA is TGTGCCAGCAGTTTATCCGTCTGGGCGAGCTCCTACAATGAGCAGTTCTTC.

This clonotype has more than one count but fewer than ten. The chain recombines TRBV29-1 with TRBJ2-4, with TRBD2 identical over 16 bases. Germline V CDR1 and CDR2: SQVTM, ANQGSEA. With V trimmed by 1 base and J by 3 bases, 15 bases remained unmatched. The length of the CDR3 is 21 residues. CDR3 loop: CSVEGQRGGLAGGSGKNIQYF. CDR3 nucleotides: TGCAGCGTTGAAGGCCAAAGGGGGGGACTAGCGGGAGGGTCTGGCAAAAACATTCAGTACTTC.

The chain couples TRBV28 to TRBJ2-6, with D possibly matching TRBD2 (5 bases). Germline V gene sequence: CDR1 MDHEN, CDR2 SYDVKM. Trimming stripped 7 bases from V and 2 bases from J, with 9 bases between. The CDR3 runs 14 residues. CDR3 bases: TGTGCCAGCACCTCGGGGACTGGGGCCAACGTCCTGACTTTC. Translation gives CASTSGTGANVLTF.

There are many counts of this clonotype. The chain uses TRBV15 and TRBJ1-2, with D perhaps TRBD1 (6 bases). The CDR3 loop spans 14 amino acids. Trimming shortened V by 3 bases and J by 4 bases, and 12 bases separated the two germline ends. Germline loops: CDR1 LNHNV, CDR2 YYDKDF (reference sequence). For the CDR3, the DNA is TGTGCCACCAGCAGTAACCGACAGGTCTATGGCTACACCTTC. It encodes CATSSNRQVYGYTF.

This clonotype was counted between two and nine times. CDR3 nucleotide sequence: TGCGCCAGCAGCTCCGGTGAGAGCCGGGTGGAGCAGTACTTC. This encodes CASSSGESRVEQYF. V is TRBV5-1 and J is TRBJ2-7, with unresolved D. The V gene lost 3 bases and the J gene lost 7 bases, with 17 bases spanning the gap. The germline V gene has CDR1 SGHRS and CDR2 YFSETQ. CDR3 size: 14 residues.

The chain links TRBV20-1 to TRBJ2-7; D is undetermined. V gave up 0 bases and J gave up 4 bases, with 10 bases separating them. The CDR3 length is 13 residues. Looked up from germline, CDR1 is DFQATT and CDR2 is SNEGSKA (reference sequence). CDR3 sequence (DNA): TGCAGTGCTAGAGACTCCCCCCGGTACGAGCAGTACTTC. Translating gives CSARDSPRYEQYF.

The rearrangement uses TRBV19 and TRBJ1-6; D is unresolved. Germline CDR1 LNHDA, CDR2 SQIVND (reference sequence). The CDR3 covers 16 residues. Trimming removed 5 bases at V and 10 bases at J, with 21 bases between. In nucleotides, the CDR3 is TGTGCCAGTAGTTTGGGCGGTAAATTGTACGTGTCACCCCTCCACTTT. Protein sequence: CASSLGGKLYVSPLHF.

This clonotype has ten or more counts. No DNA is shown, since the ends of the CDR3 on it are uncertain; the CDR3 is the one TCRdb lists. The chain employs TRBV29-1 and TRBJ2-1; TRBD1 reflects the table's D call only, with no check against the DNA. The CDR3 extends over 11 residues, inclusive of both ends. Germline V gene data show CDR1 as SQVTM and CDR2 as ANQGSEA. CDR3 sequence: CSVGQGAATFF.